These 24 T cell receptor beta chains were all obtained from the same sample, sequenced in a study of T-cell memory formation after mild COVID-19. MiXCR, applied by TCRdb to the 5' RACE reads, yields one record per CDR3 protein. The profile shows about 6,100 distinct CDR3 sequences, over 15% of them singletons. The sequenced sample was PBMCs or a T cell subset sorted from them (not recorded which). The receptor source for this set is an adult woman who had mild COVID-19 (a few samples of this study predate the infection). Cell type and time point are not known.

This clonotype came up once. The chain is built from TRBV20-1 and TRBJ1-5, with D possibly matching TRBD1 (5 bases). The CDR3 loop spans 13 amino acids. The ends were cut back, 6 bases at V and 0 bases at J, with 9 bases in the middle. Germline values: CDR1 DFQATT, CDR2 SNEGSKA (reference sequence). The CDR3 bases are TGCAGTGCCAGCAGGGTTAGCAATCAGCCCCAGCATTTT. Amino acids: CSASRVSNQPQHF.

This clonotype was seen repeatedly, ten times or more. V usage is TRBV20-1 and J usage is TRBJ2-3, with a weak D call TRBD2 (6 bases). Trimming pared 5 bases from V and 1 base from J, leaving 28 bases between. The CDR3 is made up of 19 amino acids. Germline lookup yields CDR1 DFQATT and CDR2 SNEGSKA (reference sequence). The CDR3 DNA reads TGCAGTGCTCCTGGGGGGAGCGGGCCCGAACGTGGGGGCACAGATACGCAGTATTTT. Protein product: CSAPGGSGPERGGTDTQYF.

This clonotype showed up many times. The rearrangement joins TRBV9 to TRBJ2-3; 7 nucleotides align to TRBD2. The CDR3 is 16 amino acids. The germline CDR1 and CDR2 sequences are SGDLS and YYNGEE. The V gene end was trimmed by 3 bases and the J gene end by 2 bases; junction bases not matched to a gene: 9. The CDR3 here is CASSAGGTYYTDTQYF. CDR3 bases: TGTGCCAGCAGCGCCGGGGGGACGTATTACACAGATACGCAGTATTTT.

This clonotype has a count of ten or more. This rearrangement joins TRBV20-1 to TRBJ2-2, with 12 bases that match TRBD2. Germline CDR1 DFQATT, CDR2 SNEGSKA (reference sequence). CDR3 length: 16 amino acids. The trim removed 6 bases at V and 7 bases at J, leaving 12 bases unmatched. The CDR3 sequence: CSATPSGGAVHGELFF. CDR3 in DNA: TGCAGTGCGACCCCTAGCGGGGGGGCAGTTCACGGGGAGCTGTTTTTT.

This clonotype came up many times. This chain connects TRBV4-1 to TRBJ1-4; D remains ambiguous. Germline CDR1 is MGHRA and CDR2 is YSYEKL. This CDR3 contains 15 residues. Trimming left V 0 bases short and J 5 bases short, with 10 bases between. CDR3 residues: CASSQDGLGNEKLFF. The DNA for the CDR3 is TGCGCCAGCAGCCAAGATGGTTTAGGGAATGAAAAACTGTTTTTT.

This clonotype was seen at least ten times. V usage is TRBV5-5 and J usage is TRBJ2-2; tentative D call: TRBD2 (5 bases). Trimming shortened V by 4 bases and J by 1 base, and 14 bases separated the two germline ends. Looked up from germline, CDR1 is SGHKS and CDR2 is YYEKEE (reference sequence). The CDR3 is 16 residues long. The CDR3: CASSRGLWENTGELFF. CDR3 nucleotide sequence: TGTGCCAGCAGCCGCGGGTTGTGGGAGAACACCGGGGAGCTGTTTTTT.

This clonotype was observed at least ten times. The chain has TRBV19 and TRBJ2-3; D might be TRBD1 (6 bases). V was trimmed by 5 bases and J by 4 bases, leaving 13 bases between them. This CDR3 is built from 14 residues. Germline loops: CDR1 LNHDA, CDR2 SQIVND (reference sequence). In DNA form, the CDR3 reads TGTGCCAGTAGTTGGACAGCGGAAGCAGATACGCAGTATTTT. It encodes CASSWTAEADTQYF.

This clonotype is classed as medium-sized. The chain carries TRBV20-1 and TRBJ2-7; 8 bases fit TRBD2. The CDR3 covers 14 residues. CDR1 DFQATT and CDR2 SNEGSKA come from the germline V gene (reference sequence). V lost 4 bases and J lost 2; bases outside the gene matches: 7. The CDR3, as DNA: TGCAGTGCTATCTCGCGGGGGGAGGCCTACGAGCAGTACTTC. Translated, it gives CSAISRGEAYEQYF.

This clonotype appeared many times. V usage is TRBV5-1 and J usage is TRBJ2-5, with D unresolved. This CDR3 has 16 residues. Germline assignment: CDR1 SGHRS and CDR2 YFSETQ. V lost 6 bases and J 1 base, leaving 19 bases between the germline ends. The CDR3 region is CASTWRSGVFQETQYF. Written as DNA, the CDR3 is TGCGCCAGCACCTGGCGGTCCGGAGTCTTCCAAGAGACCCAGTACTTC.

This clonotype was seen at least ten times. The V gene is TRBV7-3, the J gene TRBJ1-1; 9 nucleotides match TRBD1. V lost 5 bases to trimming and J lost 1 base; unmatched junction nucleotides: 17. The CDR3 consists of 19 residues. Germline CDR1 SGHTA, CDR2 FQGTGA. This CDR3 reads CASSPAGGQGWKKNTEAFF. CDR3 bases: TGTGCCAGCAGCCCCGCGGGGGGACAGGGTTGGAAAAAGAACACTGAAGCTTTCTTT.

This clonotype was observed at least ten times. The gene calls are TRBV20-1 and TRBJ2-1; 8 bases align to TRBD2. Germline V gene data show CDR1 as DFQATT and CDR2 as SNEGSKA (reference sequence). The length of the CDR3 is 16 residues. The junction had 8 bases not matched to a gene; V was cut back by 1 base and J by 3 bases. The CDR3 region is CSARAERRGDYNEQFF. Here the CDR3 DNA reads TGCAGTGCTAGAGCCGAGAGGCGGGGGGACTACAATGAGCAGTTCTTC.

This clonotype was counted ten times or more. The genes are TRBV3-1 and TRBJ1-5; D uncertain. The CDR3 is made up of 16 amino acids. Looked up from germline, CDR1 is LGHDT and CDR2 is YNNKEL (reference sequence). V was shortened by 0 bases and J by 4 bases, with 13 bases between the two germline ends. The CDR3 spells CASSQDPAGPNQPQHF. For the CDR3, the DNA is TGTGCCAGCAGCCAAGATCCGGCAGGACCAAATCAGCCCCAGCATTTT. The full variable domain, with the rest looked up from reference TRBV3-1 and TRBJ1-5, is DTAVSQTPKYLVTQMGNDKSIKCEQNLGHDTMYWYKQDSKKFLKIMFSYNNKELIINETVPNRFSPKSPDKAHLNLHINSLELGDSAVYFCASSQDPAGPNQPQHFGDGTRLSIL.

This clonotype appeared once. The V call is TRBV12-3 or TRBV12-4, the J call TRBJ1-2, with D unclear. CDR3 length: 16 amino acids. V was shortened by 5 bases and J by 5 bases, with 21 bases between the two germline ends. The CDR3 here is CASSRVSGILLYGYTF. CDR3 bases: TGTGCCAGCAGTCGGGTGTCCGGGATCCTCTTATATGGCTACACCTTC.

This rearrangement joins TRBV20-1 to TRBJ2-5, with D tentatively TRBD1 or TRBD2 (5 bases each). Trimming pared 0 bases from V and 2 bases from J, leaving 10 bases between. The CDR3 is 14 residues long. Germline values: CDR1 DFQATT, CDR2 SNEGSKA (reference sequence). The CDR3 is CSAREGTFQETQYF. The CDR3 DNA follows: TGCAGTGCTAGAGAAGGGACGTTTCAAGAGACCCAGTACTTC.

This clonotype was seen repeatedly, ten times or more. The V and J genes are TRBV7-9 and TRBJ2-3, with 14 bases aligning to TRBD2. Germline lookup yields CDR1 SEHNR and CDR2 FQNEAQ (reference sequence). CDR3 length: 17 residues. The V segment lost 5 bases and the J segment 5 bases; nucleotides outside the gene matches: 9. The CDR3: CASSPPPGLAGGDTQYF. The CDR3 bases are TGTGCCAGCAGCCCCCCGCCCGGACTAGCGGGAGGAGATACGCAGTATTTT.

This clonotype was counted many times. This chain uses TRBV5-8 with TRBJ2-1; D remains ambiguous. V was trimmed by 2 bases and J by 6 bases, leaving 15 bases between them. The CDR3 is 15 amino acids. Germline CDR1 SGHTS, CDR2 YDEGEE. The CDR3 DNA is TGTGCCAGCAGCTTCCGACTGATGATGACCAATGAGCAGTTCTTC. Protein: CASSFRLMMTNEQFF.

This clonotype was picked up many times. The gene calls are TRBV7-2 and TRBJ2-4; D unresolved. Germline V gene sequence: CDR1 SGHTA, CDR2 FQGNSA. With 5 bases removed from V and 7 bases from J, the gap between germline ends came to 18 bases. The CDR3 spans 15 residues. The chain's CDR3 is CASSPLNPDRNIQYF. CDR3 in DNA: TGTGCCAGCAGCCCTTTAAACCCAGACCGGAACATTCAGTACTTC.

The table lists this clonotype with many counts. The CDR3, as DNA: TGTGCCAGCAGTCCCTGGACAGGGGGCGATGAAAAACTGTTTTTT. Residues: CASSPWTGGDEKLFF. J is TRBJ1-4 and V is TRBV12-3 or TRBV12-4, with TRBD1 identical over 11 bases. This CDR3 is 15 amino acids long. Trimming at V came to 5 bases and at J to 6 bases, leaving 5 bases not matched to a gene.

This clonotype appeared many times. The rearrangement links TRBV5-5 to TRBJ1-1; D perhaps matches TRBD1 (5 bases). V shed 4 bases and J shed 1 base, with 8 bases lying between them. Germline-derived CDR1 and CDR2 are SGHKS and YYEKEE (reference sequence). The CDR3 length is 13 residues. CDR3 sequence reads: CASSPGPNTEAFF. In nucleotides, the CDR3 is TGTGCCAGCAGCCCGGGACCGAACACTGAAGCTTTCTTT.

This clonotype has a count of ten or more. The chain has TRBV5-8 and TRBJ1-1; D not resolved. Germline loops: CDR1 SGHTS, CDR2 YDEGEE. The CDR3 is made up of 13 amino acids. With 4 bases removed from V and 6 bases from J, the gap between germline ends came to 13 bases. DNA of the CDR3: TGTGCCAGCAGCCCCAGTGCTGGCGCTGAAGCTTTCTTT. Protein sequence: CASSPSAGAEAFF.

This chain uses TRBV13 with TRBJ1-2, with a tentative D call TRBD1 (5 bases). CDR1 is PRHDT and CDR2 is FYEKMQ in the germline V gene (reference sequence). The CDR3 has 15 residues. Trimming stripped 5 bases from V and 0 bases from J, with 13 bases between. The CDR3 sequence is CASSGGQGANYGYTF. DNA for the CDR3: TGTGCCAGCAGCGGAGGGCAGGGAGCTAACTATGGCTACACCTTC.

This clonotype ranks as medium-sized (0.01 to 0.1%). This CDR3 reads CASSWGGTDTQYF. The CDR3 bases are TGTGCCAGCAGTTGGGGGGGCACAGATACGCAGTATTTT. This chain uses TRBV12-3 or TRBV12-4 with TRBJ2-3, with D maybe TRBD2 (6 bases). The CDR3 is made up of 13 amino acids. The germline V and J ends were trimmed by 4 bases and 1 base, with 6 bases remaining between them.

The CDR3 DNA follows: TGTGCCAGCAGTTTTGGCTGGGGAACCTACGAGCAGTACTTC. Its protein product is CASSFGWGTYEQYF. The rearrangement uses TRBV12-3 or TRBV12-4 and TRBJ2-7, with unresolved D. V lost 3 bases and J lost 2, with 11 bases in between. The CDR3 consists of 14 residues.

This clonotype was counted many times. The V and J genes are TRBV9 and TRBJ1-4; D remains unclear. This CDR3 contains 13 residues. Germline lookup yields CDR1 SGDLS and CDR2 YYNGEE. Trimming pared 5 bases from V and 6 bases from J, leaving 11 bases between. The CDR3 sequence is CASSSREYEKLFF. The CDR3 coding sequence is TGTGCCAGCAGTTCTCGGGAATATGAAAAACTGTTTTTT.